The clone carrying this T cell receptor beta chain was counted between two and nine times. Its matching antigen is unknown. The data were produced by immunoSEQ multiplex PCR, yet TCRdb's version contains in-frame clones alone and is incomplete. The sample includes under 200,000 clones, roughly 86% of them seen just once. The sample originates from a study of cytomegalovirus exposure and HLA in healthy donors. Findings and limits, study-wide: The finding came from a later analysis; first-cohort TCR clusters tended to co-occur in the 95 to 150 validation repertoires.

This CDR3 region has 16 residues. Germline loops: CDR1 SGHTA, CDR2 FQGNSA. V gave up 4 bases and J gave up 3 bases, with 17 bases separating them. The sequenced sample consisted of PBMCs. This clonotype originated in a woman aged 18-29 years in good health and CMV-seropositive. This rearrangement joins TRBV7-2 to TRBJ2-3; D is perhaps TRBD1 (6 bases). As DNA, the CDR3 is TGTGCCAGCAGCTCCCCTATCAGGGGTGAAACAGATACGCAGTATTTT. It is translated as CASSSPIRGETDTQYF. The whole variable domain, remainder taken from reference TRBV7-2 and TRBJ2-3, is GAGVSQSPSNKVTEKGKDVELRCDPISGHTALYWYRQSLGQGLEFLIYFQGNSAPDKSGLPSDRFSAERTGGSVSTLTIQRTQQEDSAVYLCASSSPIRGETDTQYFGPGTRLTVL.